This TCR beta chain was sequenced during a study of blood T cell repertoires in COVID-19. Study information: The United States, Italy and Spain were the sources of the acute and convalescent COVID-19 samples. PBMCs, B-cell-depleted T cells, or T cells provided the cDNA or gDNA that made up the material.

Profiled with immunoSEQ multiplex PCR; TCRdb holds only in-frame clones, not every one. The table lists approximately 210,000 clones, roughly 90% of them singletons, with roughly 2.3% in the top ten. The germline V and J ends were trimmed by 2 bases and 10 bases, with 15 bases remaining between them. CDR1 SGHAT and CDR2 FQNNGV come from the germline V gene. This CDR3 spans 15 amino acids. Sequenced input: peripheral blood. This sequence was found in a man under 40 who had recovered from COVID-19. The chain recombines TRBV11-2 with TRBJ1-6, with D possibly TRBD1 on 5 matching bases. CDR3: CASSLKGAEESPLHF. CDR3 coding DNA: TGTGCCAGCAGCTTAAAAGGGGCAGAGGAATCACCCCTCCACTTT.